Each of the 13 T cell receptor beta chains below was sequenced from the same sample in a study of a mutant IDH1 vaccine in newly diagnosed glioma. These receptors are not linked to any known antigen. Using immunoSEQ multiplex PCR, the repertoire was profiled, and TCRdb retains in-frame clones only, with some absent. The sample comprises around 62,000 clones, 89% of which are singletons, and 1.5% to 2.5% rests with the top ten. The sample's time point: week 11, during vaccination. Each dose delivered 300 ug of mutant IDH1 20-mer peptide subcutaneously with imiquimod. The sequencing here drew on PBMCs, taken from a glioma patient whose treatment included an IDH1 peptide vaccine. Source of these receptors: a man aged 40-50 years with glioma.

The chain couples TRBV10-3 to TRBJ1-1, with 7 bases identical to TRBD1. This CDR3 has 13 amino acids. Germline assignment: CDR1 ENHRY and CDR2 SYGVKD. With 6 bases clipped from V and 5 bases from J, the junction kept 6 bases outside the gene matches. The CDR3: CAISSTGRTEAFF. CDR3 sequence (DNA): TGTGCCATCAGCTCGACAGGGAGAACTGAAGCTTTCTTT.

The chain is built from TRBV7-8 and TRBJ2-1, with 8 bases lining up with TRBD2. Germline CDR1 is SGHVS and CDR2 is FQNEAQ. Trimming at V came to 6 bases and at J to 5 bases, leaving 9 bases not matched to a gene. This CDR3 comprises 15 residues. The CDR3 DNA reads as TGTGCCAGCAGGGCGAGTAGCGGGATCCACAATGAGCAGTTCTTC. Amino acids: CASRASSGIHNEQFF. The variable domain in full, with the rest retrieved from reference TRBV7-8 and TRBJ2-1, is GAGVSQSPRYKVAKRGQDVALRCDPISGHVSLFWYQQALGQGPEFLTYFQNEAQLDKSGLPSDRFFAERPEGSVSTLKIQRTQQEDSAVYLCASRASSGIHNEQFFGPGTRLTVL.

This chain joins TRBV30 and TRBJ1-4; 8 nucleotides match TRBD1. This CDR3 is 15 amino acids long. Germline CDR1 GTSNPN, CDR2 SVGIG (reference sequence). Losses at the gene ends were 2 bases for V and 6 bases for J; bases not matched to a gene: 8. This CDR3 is CAWSFYRGADEKLFF. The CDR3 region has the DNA TGTGCCTGGAGTTTCTACAGGGGGGCAGATGAAAAACTGTTTTTT. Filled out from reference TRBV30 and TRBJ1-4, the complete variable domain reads SQTIHQWPATLVQPVGSPLSLECTVEGTSNPNLYWYRQAAGRGLQLLFYSVGIGQISSEVPQNLSASRPQDRQFILSSKKLLLSDSGFYLCAWSFYRGADEKLFFGSGTQLSVL.

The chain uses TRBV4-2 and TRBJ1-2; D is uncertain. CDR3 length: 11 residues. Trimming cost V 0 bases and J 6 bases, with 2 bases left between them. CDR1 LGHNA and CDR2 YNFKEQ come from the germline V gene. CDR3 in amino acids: CASSQDDGYTF. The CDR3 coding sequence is TGTGCCAGCAGCCAAGACGATGGCTACACCTTC.

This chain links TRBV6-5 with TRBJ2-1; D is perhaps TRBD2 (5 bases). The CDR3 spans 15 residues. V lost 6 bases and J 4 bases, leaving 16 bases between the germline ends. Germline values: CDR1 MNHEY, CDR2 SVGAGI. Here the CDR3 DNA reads TGTGCCAGCAGCCGTCCGGGGAAGGGTTACAATGAGCAGTTCTTC. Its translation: CASSRPGKGYNEQFF.

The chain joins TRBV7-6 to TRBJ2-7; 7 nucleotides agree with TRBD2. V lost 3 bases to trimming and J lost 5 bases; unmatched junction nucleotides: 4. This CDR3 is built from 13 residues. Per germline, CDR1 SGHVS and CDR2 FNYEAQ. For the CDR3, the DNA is TGTGCCAGCAGCTTTTCGGGAGGTGACGAGCAGTACTTC. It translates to CASSFSGGDEQYF. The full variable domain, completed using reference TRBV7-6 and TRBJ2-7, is GAGVSQSPRYKVTKRGQDVALRCDPISGHVSLYWYRQALGQGPEFLTYFNYEAQQDKSGLPNDRFSAERPEGSISTLTIQRTEQRDSAMYRCASSFSGGDEQYFGPGTRLTVT.

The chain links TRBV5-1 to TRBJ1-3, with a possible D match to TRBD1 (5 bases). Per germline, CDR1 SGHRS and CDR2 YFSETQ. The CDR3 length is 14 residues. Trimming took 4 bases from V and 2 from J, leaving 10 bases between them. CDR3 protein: CASSIQGAGNTIYF. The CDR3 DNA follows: TGCGCCAGCAGCATCCAGGGTGCTGGAAACACCATATATTTT. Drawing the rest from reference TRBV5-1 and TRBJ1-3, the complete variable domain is KAGVTQTPRYLIKTRGQQVTLSCSPISGHRSVSWYQQTPGQGLQFLFEYFSETQRNKGNFPGRFSGRQFSNSRSEMNVSTLELGDSALYLCASSIQGAGNTIYFGEGSWLTVV.

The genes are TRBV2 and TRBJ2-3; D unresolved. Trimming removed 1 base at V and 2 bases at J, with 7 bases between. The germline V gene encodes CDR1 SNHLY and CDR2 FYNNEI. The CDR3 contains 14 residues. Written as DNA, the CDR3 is TGTGCCAGCAGTGAAGTGTCTGCCACAGATACGCAGTATTTT. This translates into CASSEVSATDTQYF.

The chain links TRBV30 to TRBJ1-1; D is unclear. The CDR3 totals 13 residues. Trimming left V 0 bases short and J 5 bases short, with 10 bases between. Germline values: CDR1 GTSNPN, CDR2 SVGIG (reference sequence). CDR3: CAWSVVGRTEAFF. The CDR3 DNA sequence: TGTGCCTGGAGTGTCGTAGGTCGGACTGAAGCTTTCTTT.

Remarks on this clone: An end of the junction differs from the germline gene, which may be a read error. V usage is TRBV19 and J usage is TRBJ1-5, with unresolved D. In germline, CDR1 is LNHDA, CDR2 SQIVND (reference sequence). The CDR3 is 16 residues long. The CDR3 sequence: CASRIEGYYSNQPQHF. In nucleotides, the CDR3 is TGTGCCAGTAGAATAGAGGGCTACTATAGCAATCAGCCCCAGCATTTT.

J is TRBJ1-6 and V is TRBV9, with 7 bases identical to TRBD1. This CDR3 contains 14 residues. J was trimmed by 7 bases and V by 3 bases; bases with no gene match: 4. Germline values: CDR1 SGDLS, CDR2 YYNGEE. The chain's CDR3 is CASSEGTANSPLHF. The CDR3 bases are TGTGCCAGCAGCGAAGGGACAGCAAATTCACCCCTCCACTTT.

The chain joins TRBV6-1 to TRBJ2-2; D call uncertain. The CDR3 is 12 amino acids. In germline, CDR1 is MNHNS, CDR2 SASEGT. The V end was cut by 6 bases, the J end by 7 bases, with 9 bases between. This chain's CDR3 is CASSWIVGELFF. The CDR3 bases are TGTGCCAGCAGCTGGATTGTCGGGGAGCTGTTTTTT.

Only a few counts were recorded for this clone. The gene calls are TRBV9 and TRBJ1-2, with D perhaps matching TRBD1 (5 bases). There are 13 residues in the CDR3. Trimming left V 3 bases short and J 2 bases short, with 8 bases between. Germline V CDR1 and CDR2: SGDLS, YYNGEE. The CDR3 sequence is CASSAGTNYGYTF. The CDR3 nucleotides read TGTGCCAGCAGCGCAGGGACGAACTATGGCTACACCTTC.